Reported below is one T cell receptor (beta chain). Its antigen is currently unknown. The germline CDR1 and CDR2 sequences are SGHRS and YFSETQ. Trimming removed 6 bases at V and 6 bases at J, with 9 bases between. The CDR3 consists of 12 residues. Clones were read by immunoSEQ multiplex PCR, and TCRdb kept only the in-frame ones, dropping some. The repertoire holds 50,000 to 65,000 clones, with roughly 92% as singletons. The source of the sample is a study of PD-1 blockade in classical Hodgkin lymphoma. Sample time point: cycle 4 day 1 (C4D1), after more than five weeks of nivolumab. With no exception, relapse followed autologous stem cell transplantation in all patients, and brentuximab vedotin exposure varied. Notes on the study in general: TCR diversity rose significantly by C4D1 in CD4+ but not CD8+ cells. Baseline diversity was lower in partial responders and progressors than complete responders.

The chain links TRBV5-1 to TRBJ2-2; possibly TRBD2 for D (5 bases). This TCR was recovered from a human donor with classical Hodgkin lymphoma. The sequences come from peripheral blood mononuclear cells (PBMCs), collected before the fourth cycle of nivolumab. As DNA, the CDR3 is TGCGCCAGCAACCGGGGAGCCGGGGAGCTGTTTTTT. Translating it yields CASNRGAGELFF.